The clone carrying this T cell receptor beta chain was recorded once. The sample belongs to a study of blood T cell repertoires in COVID-19. Study at large: Specimens from acute and convalescent COVID-19 originated in the United States, Italy and Spain. Sources were T cells, B-cell-depleted T cells, or PBMCs; the material itself was cDNA or gDNA.

This CDR3 is built from 14 residues. V lost 2 bases and J lost 2, with 9 bases in between. Germline-derived CDR1 and CDR2 are MDHEN and SYDVKM. Repertoires were generated with immunoSEQ multiplex PCR, while TCRdb's copy carries only in-frame clones and drops some. The data show fewer than 500,000 clones, around 89% seen once. This receptor was obtained from a woman in her thirties with acute or convalescent COVID-19. What was sequenced was peripheral blood. The chain links TRBV28 to TRBJ1-2, with TRBD1 as a possible D gene (6 bases). The CDR3 DNA follows: TGTGCCAGCAGTTTAGAACAGGGCAACTATGGCTACACCTTC. It specifies CASSLEQGNYGYTF.